This T cell receptor (beta chain) was retrieved from a study of immune reconstitution after stem cell transplant in scleroderma. By sample share, this clonotype is medium-sized. TCRdb ran MiXCR on the RT-PCR reads and lists one entry per CDR3 protein. Counted here are roughly 2,100 distinct CDR3 sequences, 8.6% occurring once; the ten biggest clones make up over 20%. Germline CDR1 reads SGHRS; CDR2 reads YFSETQ. V lost 7 bases to trimming and J lost 3 bases, with 13 bases between them. The CDR3 spans 14 residues. The receptor's source is a male donor with systemic sclerosis. This rearrangement joins TRBV5-1 to TRBJ2-2; D may be TRBD1 (5 bases). This sample was obtained before or after autologous hematopoietic stem cell transplantation (not recorded which). CDR3 protein: CASGGASDTGELFF. The CDR3 coding sequence is TGCGCCAGCGGTGGGGCTAGTGACACCGGGGAGCTGTTTTTT.